This T cell receptor beta chain derives from a study of blood T cell repertoires in COVID-19. Data came from immunoSEQ multiplex PCR; TCRdb stores just in-frame clones and leaves some out. The data contain 180,000 or so clones, about 88% of them singletons. The CDR3 has 16 amino acids. This clone was seen just once. Sequenced material: PBMCs or T cells enriched from blood (not recorded which). This clonotype was sampled from a human donor with acute COVID-19. The donor label of this sample is uncertain. This rearrangement joins TRBV7-5 to TRBJ1-5. TRBV7-5 is described as a pseudogene. CDR3 in DNA: TGTGCCAGAAGCTTAGGGGCGGGGGGCAACTATCAGCCCCAGCATTTT. Amino acids: CARSLGAGGNYQPQHF.